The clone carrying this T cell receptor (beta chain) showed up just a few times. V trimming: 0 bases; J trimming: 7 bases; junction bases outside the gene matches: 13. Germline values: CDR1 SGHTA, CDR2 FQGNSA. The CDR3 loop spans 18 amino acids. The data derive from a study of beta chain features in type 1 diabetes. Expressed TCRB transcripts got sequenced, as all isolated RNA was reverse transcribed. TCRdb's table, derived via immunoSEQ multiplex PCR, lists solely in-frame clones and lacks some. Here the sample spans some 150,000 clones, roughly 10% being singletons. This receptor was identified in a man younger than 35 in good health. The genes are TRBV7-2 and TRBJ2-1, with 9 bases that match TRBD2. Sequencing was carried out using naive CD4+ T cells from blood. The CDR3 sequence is CASSLAFPGGGADNEQFF. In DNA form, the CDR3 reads TGTGCCAGCAGCTTAGCTTTTCCGGGCGGGGGGGCCGATAATGAGCAGTTCTTC. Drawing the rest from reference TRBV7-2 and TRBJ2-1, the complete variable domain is GAGVSQSPSNKVTEKGKDVELRCDPISGHTALYWYRQSLGQGLEFLIYFQGNSAPDKSGLPSDRFSAERTGGSVSTLTIQRTQQEDSAVYLCASSLAFPGGGADNEQFFGPGTRLTVL.